This T cell receptor beta chain was retrieved from a study of blood T cell repertoires in COVID-19. Study information: Sites across the United States, Italy and Spain contributed samples from acute and convalescent COVID-19.

The V gene lost 0 bases and the J gene lost 4 bases, with 15 bases spanning the gap. Germline V lookup: CDR1 KGHSH, CDR2 LQKENI. This CDR3 comprises 16 residues. Methods used by the authors: Reference gene primer amplification yielded estimated nucleated cell counts. Profiling relied on immunoSEQ multiplex PCR, and the TCRdb table lists in-frame clones only, not all of them. That table furnishes V, J and clone size, whereas the DNA furnished D and trimming. The table records roughly 250,000 clones, around 84% of them present only once. Participants' own reports of clinical history determined their cohort assignment. All recovered Cohort 3 donors got two negative PCRs, got clearance, or saw symptom resolution.

The sample consisted of PBMCs or T cells enriched from blood (not recorded which). This TCR derives from a woman in her fifties or sixties who had recovered from COVID-19. V and J are TRBV18 and TRBJ1-2; D is undetermined. The CDR3 DNA sequence: TGTGCCAGCTCACCACCGCCTCTAGGAGACGGCTATGGCTACACCTTC. Residues: CASSPPPLGDGYGYTF.